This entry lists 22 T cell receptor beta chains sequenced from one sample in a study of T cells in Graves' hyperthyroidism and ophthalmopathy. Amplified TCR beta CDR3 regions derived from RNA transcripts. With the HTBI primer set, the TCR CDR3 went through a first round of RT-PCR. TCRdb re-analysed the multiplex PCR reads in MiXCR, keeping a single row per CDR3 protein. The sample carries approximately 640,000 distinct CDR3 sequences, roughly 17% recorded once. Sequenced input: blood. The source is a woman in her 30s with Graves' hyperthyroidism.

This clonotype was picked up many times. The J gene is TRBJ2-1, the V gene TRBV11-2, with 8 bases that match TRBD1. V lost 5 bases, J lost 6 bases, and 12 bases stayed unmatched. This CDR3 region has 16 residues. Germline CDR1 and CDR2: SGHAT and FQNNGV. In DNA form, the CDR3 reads TGTGCCAGCAGCCTCACCGGGACAGGAATTATCAATGAGCAGTTCTTC. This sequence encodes CASSLTGTGIINEQFF.

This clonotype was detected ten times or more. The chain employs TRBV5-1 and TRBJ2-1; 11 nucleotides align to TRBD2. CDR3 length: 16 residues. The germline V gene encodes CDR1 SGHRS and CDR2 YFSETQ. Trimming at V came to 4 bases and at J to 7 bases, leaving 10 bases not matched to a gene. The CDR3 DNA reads TGCGCCAGCAGCGTGAGACTAGCGGGATATGGTAATGAGCAGTTCTTC. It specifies CASSVRLAGYGNEQFF.

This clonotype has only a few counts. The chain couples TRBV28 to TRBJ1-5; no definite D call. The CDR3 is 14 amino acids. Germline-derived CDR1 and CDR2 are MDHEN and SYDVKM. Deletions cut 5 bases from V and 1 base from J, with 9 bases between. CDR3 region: CASSPTLSNQPQHF. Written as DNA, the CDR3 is TGTGCCAGCAGTCCCACCCTCAGCAATCAGCCCCAGCATTTT.

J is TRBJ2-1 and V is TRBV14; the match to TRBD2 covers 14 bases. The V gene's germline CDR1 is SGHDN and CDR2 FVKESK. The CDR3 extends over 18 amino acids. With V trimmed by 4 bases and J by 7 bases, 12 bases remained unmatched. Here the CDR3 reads CASSPGTSGSMGLNEQFF. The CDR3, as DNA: TGTGCCAGCAGCCCCGGGACTAGCGGGAGTATGGGCCTGAATGAGCAGTTCTTC.

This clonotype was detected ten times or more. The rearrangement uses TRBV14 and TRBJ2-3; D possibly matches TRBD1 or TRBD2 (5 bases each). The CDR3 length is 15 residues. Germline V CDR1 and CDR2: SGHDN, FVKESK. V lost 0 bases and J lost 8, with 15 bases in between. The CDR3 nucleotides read TGTGCCAGCAGCCAAGATTGGGGGTCCATCGGTACGCAGTATTTT. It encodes CASSQDWGSIGTQYF.

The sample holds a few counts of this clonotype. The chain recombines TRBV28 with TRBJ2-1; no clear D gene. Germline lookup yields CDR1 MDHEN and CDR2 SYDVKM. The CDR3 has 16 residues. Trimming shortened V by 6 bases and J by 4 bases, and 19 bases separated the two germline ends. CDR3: CASSSLDWVGYNEQFF. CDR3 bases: TGTGCCAGCAGCTCGCTCGACTGGGTCGGTTACAATGAGCAGTTCTTC.

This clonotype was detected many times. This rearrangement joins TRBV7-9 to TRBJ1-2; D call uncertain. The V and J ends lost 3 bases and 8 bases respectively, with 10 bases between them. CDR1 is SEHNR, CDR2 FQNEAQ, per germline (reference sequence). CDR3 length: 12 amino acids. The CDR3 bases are TGTGCCAGCAGCTTGCCAACTGGGGGCTACACCTTC. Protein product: CASSLPTGGYTF.

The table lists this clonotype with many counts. The DNA for the CDR3 is TGTGCCAGCCAAGGGGCTAGGGGCAATCAGCCCCAGCATTTT. It translates to CASQGARGNQPQHF. The gene calls are TRBV2 and TRBJ1-5, with D perhaps matching TRBD1 (5 bases). Trimming took off 8 bases at V and 2 bases at J, with 13 bases between the two ends. The germline V gene has CDR1 SNHLY and CDR2 FYNNEI. The CDR3 spans 14 residues.

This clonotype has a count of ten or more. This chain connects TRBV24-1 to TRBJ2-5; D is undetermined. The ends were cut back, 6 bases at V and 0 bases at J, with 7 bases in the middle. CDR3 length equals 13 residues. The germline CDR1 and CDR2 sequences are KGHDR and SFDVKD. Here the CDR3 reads CATSLAHQETQYF. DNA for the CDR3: TGTGCCACCAGTCTTGCTCACCAAGAGACCCAGTACTTC.

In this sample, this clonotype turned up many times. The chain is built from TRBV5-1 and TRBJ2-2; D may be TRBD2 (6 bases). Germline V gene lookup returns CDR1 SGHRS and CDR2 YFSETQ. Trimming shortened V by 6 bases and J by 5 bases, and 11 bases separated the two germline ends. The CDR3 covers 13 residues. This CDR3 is CASTPGDTGELFF. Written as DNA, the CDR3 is TGCGCCAGCACTCCGGGGGATACCGGGGAGCTGTTTTTT.

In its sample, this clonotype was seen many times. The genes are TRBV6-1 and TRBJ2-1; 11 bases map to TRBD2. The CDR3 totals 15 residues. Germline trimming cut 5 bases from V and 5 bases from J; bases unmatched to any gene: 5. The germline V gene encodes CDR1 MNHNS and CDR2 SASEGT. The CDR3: CASSSPGLADNEQFF. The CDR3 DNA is TGTGCCAGCAGTTCACCGGGACTAGCGGACAATGAGCAGTTCTTC.

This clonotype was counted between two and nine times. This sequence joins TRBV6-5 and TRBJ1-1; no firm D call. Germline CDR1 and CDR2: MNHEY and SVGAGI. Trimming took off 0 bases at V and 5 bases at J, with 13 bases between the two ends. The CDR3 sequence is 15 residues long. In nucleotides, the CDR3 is TGTGCCAGCAGTTACTCGAAATATAAGGGAACTGAAGCTTTCTTT. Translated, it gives CASSYSKYKGTEAFF.

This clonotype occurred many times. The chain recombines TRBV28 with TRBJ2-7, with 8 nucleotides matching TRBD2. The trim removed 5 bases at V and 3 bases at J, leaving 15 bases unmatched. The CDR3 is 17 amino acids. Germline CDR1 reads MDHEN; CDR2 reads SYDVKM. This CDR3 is CASSPNPQRELYYEQYF. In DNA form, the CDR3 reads TGTGCCAGCAGTCCCAACCCCCAGCGGGAGCTCTACTACGAGCAGTACTTC.

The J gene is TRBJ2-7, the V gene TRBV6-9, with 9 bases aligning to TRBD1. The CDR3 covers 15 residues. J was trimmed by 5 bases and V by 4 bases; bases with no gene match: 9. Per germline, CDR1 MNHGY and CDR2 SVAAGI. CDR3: CASSFLGQGDDEQYF. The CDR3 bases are TGTGCCAGCAGTTTCCTGGGACAGGGAGATGACGAGCAGTACTTC.

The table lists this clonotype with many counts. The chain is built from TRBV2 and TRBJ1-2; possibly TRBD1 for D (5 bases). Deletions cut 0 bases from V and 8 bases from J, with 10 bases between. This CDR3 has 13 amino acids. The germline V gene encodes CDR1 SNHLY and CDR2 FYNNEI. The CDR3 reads CASSEAQEWGYTF. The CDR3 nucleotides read TGTGCCAGCAGTGAAGCACAGGAGTGGGGCTACACCTTC.

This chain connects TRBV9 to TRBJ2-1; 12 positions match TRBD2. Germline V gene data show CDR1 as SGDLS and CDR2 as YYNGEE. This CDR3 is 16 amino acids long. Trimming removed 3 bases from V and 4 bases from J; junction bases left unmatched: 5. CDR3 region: CASSARLAGVYNEQFF. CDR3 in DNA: TGTGCCAGCAGCGCCCGACTAGCGGGAGTGTACAATGAGCAGTTCTTC.

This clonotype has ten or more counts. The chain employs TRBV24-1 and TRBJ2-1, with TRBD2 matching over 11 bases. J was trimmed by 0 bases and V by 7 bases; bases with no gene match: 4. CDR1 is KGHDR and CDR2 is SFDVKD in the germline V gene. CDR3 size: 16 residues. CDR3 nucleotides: TGTGCCACCAGCGGGACTAGCGGAGCCTCCTACAATGAGCAGTTCTTC. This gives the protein CATSGTSGASYNEQFF.

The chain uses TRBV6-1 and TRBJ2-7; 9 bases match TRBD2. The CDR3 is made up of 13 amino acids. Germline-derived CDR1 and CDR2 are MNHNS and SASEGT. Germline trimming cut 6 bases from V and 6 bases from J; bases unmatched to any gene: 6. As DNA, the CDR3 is TGTGCCAGCAGCCGCGGGAGGGTGGGCGAGCAGTACTTC. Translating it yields CASSRGRVGEQYF.

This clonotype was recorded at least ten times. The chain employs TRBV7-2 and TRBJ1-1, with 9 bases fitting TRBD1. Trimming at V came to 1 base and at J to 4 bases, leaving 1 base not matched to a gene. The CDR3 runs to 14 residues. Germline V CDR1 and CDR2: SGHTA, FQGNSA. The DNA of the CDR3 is TGTGCCAGCAGCTTAGAGGGACAGGGCACTGAAGCTTTCTTT. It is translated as CASSLEGQGTEAFF.

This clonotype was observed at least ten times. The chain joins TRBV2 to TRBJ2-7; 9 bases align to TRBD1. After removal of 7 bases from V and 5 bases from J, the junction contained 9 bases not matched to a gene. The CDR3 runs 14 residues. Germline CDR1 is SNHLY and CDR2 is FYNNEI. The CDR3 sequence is CASTPDRGVHEQYF. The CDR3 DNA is TGTGCCAGCACTCCGGACAGGGGTGTTCACGAGCAGTACTTC.

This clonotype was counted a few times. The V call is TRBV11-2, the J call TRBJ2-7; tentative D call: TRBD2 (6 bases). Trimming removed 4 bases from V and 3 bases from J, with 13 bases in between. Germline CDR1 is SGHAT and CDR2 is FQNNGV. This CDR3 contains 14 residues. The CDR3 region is CASSYAEGNYEQYF. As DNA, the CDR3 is TGTGCCAGCAGCTATGCGGAGGGGAACTACGAGCAGTACTTC.

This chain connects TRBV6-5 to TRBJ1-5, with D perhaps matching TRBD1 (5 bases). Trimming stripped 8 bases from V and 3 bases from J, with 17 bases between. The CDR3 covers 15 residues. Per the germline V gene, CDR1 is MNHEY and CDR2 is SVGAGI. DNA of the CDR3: TGTGCCAGCCGTACTTGGGGACCGGACAATCAGCCCCAGCATTTT. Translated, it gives CASRTWGPDNQPQHF.